The present TCR beta chain was sequenced within a study of blood T cells in healthy people across ages. A second about 6 to 12 cycle PCR used barcoded and J-beta primers. MiXCR, run by TCRdb on the 5' RACE reads, gives a single entry per CDR3 protein. The sample holds some 940,000 distinct CDR3 sequences; about 28% are singletons and the top ten take 9.5% to 13%. The V end lost 1 base, the J end lost 5 bases, and 24 bases lay between the germline ends. The germline V gene encodes CDR1 MGHDK and CDR2 SYGVNS. The CDR3 runs 18 residues. These same data were also listed under a study on T cells of mothers and their children. As that report states: Every mother produced more than 10 million TCR beta CDR3 reads, whereas every child provided several million. Across the analysis, no persistent microchimeric T cell clones were detected.

The chain recombines TRBV25-1 with TRBJ2-7; D is tentatively TRBD1 or TRBD2 (5 bases each). The receptor comes from a middle-aged woman in good health. The sample consisted of blood. The CDR3 region is CASSELWVGVDSGDEQYF. In DNA, the CDR3 is TGTGCCAGCAGTGAATTGTGGGTGGGAGTCGACAGCGGCGACGAGCAGTACTTC.